These 20 T cell receptor beta chains were sequenced from one sample in a study of sequential checkpoint blockade in melanoma. TCRdb's table, derived via immunoSEQ multiplex PCR, lists solely in-frame clones and lacks some. This repertoire shows about 10,000 clones, around 73% found once; its top ten account for more than 35%. Documented treatment: randomized to nivolumab then ipilimumab (arm A) or the reverse (arm B). Sequencing used CD8+ T cells sorted from blood (inferred from file names), obtained from a patient given nivolumab and ipilimumab in sequence. The receptor source for this set is a human donor with melanoma.

Points on this clone: The junction shows a germline mismatch at one end, possibly a read error. The rearrangement joins TRBV7-7 to TRBJ2-3, with TRBD1 matching over 7 bases. This CDR3 contains 16 residues. The germline V gene has CDR1 SSHAT and CDR2 FNYEAQ (reference sequence). The CDR3 region has the DNA TGTGCTAGCAGCGAAGGGGGCTTGTTTGGCACAGATACGCAGTATTTT. Encoded protein: CASSEGGLFGTDTQYF. The full variable domain, with the rest looked up from reference TRBV7-7 and TRBJ2-3, is GAGVSQSPRYKVTKRGQDVTLRCDPISSHATLYWYQQALGQGPEFLTYFNYEAQPDKSGLPSDRFSAERPEGSISTLTIQRTEQRDSAMYRCASSEGGLFGTDTQYFGPGTRLTVL.

This clone occurred a few times. The rearrangement uses TRBV27 and TRBJ1-2; 8 nucleotides align to TRBD1. The germline CDR1 and CDR2 sequences are MNHEY and SMNVEV (reference sequence). This CDR3 region has 14 residues. With V trimmed by 8 bases and J by 4 bases, 9 bases remained unmatched. The CDR3 is CASRLGTGVYGYTF. As DNA, the CDR3 is TGTGCCAGCCGCTTGGGGACAGGTGTCTATGGCTACACCTTC.

This clone was observed a handful of times. The chain links TRBV9 to TRBJ1-3; D gene unclear. V was pared by 4 bases and J by 1 base, with 3 bases between. CDR1 and CDR2 (germline): SGDLS, YYNGEE. This CDR3 region has 12 residues. CDR3: CASSLSGNTIYF. As DNA, the CDR3 is TGTGCCAGCAGCCTTTCTGGAAACACCATATATTTT.

By proportion, this clone is medium-sized. The chain is built from TRBV6-1 and TRBJ2-7; D unresolved. This CDR3 comprises 13 residues. CDR1 and CDR2 from the germline V gene are MNHNS and SASEGT. Trimming removed 6 bases from V and 5 bases from J, with 14 bases in between. CDR3 loop: CASRQVPPNEQYF. The CDR3 bases are TGTGCCAGCAGGCAGGTCCCACCGAACGAGCAGTACTTC.

V is TRBV4-3 and J is TRBJ2-7; D is unclear. The CDR3 loop spans 15 amino acids. Germline loops: CDR1 LGHNA, CDR2 YSLEER. V was trimmed by 1 base and J by 3 bases, leaving 13 bases between them. The CDR3 region is CASSQARSLSYEQYF. The CDR3 DNA is TGCGCCAGCAGCCAAGCTAGGAGTTTGAGCTACGAGCAGTACTTC.

The chain is built from TRBV13 and TRBJ2-7, with TRBD2 identical over 11 bases. The V and J ends lost 5 bases and 0 bases, in that order; junction bases with no gene match: 3. Germline V gene lookup returns CDR1 PRHDT and CDR2 FYEKMQ (reference sequence). The CDR3 covers 15 residues. CDR3 protein: CASSLTSGGSYEQYF. CDR3 bases: TGTGCCAGCAGCCTAACTAGCGGGGGCTCCTACGAGCAGTACTTC.

The gene calls are TRBV13 and TRBJ2-3, with 13 bases fitting TRBD2. The CDR3 totals 16 residues. Germline values: CDR1 PRHDT, CDR2 FYEKMQ (reference sequence). With 5 bases clipped from V and 5 bases from J, the junction kept 7 bases outside the gene matches. DNA for the CDR3: TGTGCCAGCAGCCGTACTAGCGGGGGGGCCCGAGATACGCAGTATTTT. It codes for CASSRTSGGARDTQYF.

The chain links TRBV6-1 to TRBJ2-5; 9 bases fit TRBD2. The CDR3 spans 15 residues. Trimming took 2 bases from V and 3 from J; bases not matched to a gene: 4. Germline CDR1 and CDR2: MNHNS and SASEGT. CDR3 nucleotides: TGTGCCAGCAGTGAACTAGCGGGGTCAAAAGAGACCCAGTACTTC. Translating it yields CASSELAGSKETQYF.

The J gene is TRBJ1-2, the V gene TRBV5-1; tentatively, D is TRBD1 (6 bases). Germline V lookup: CDR1 SGHRS, CDR2 YFSETQ. CDR3 length equals 12 residues. V lost 3 bases to trimming and J lost 8 bases, with 11 bases between them. The CDR3 protein is CASSSGAFGYTF. The CDR3 nucleotides are TGCGCCAGCAGCTCAGGGGCCTTCGGCTACACCTTC. The complete variable domain, with remaining parts taken from reference TRBV5-1 and TRBJ1-2, reads KAGVTQTPRYLIKTRGQQVTLSCSPISGHRSVSWYQQTPGQGLQFLFEYFSETQRNKGNFPGRFSGRQFSNSRSEMNVSTLELGDSALYLCASSSGAFGYTFGSGTRLTVV.

V usage is TRBV6-4 and J usage is TRBJ1-5; 7 positions match TRBD1. The length of the CDR3 is 18 residues. Germline assignment: CDR1 MRHNA and CDR2 SNTAGT. Trimming at V came to 5 bases and at J to 6 bases, leaving 19 bases not matched to a gene. The CDR3 loop is CASSIPTKRGQGGQPQHF. In DNA form, the CDR3 reads TGTGCCAGCAGTATACCTACAAAACGGGGGCAGGGGGGTCAGCCCCAGCATTTT.

The chain couples TRBV18 to TRBJ2-1, with 9 bases identical to TRBD2. Germline trimming cut 0 bases from V and 9 bases from J; bases unmatched to any gene: 6. The CDR3 extends over 15 amino acids. CDR1 and CDR2 from the germline V gene are KGHSH and LQKENI. The CDR3 reads CASSPPTSGAPEQFF. CDR3 coding DNA: TGTGCCAGCTCACCACCGACTAGCGGCGCTCCTGAGCAGTTCTTC.

The chain combines TRBV27 with TRBJ2-7; D is possibly TRBD2 (6 bases). Per germline, CDR1 MNHEY and CDR2 SMNVEV (reference sequence). The length of the CDR3 is 14 residues. Trimming left V 6 bases short and J 3 bases short, with 15 bases between. CDR3 protein: CASSSSGSYYEQYF. In DNA form, the CDR3 reads TGTGCCAGCAGCTCATCCGGGAGCTACTACGAGCAGTACTTC.

The chain links TRBV10-2 to TRBJ2-3, with 8 bases fitting TRBD2. V dropped 10 bases and J dropped 0; count of bases not matched to a gene: 3. CDR3 size: 13 residues. The germline V gene has CDR1 WSHSY and CDR2 SAAADI. The CDR3 region has the DNA TGCGCCACCGGGACTAGGAGCACAGATACGCAGTATTTT. Protein sequence: CATGTRSTDTQYF.

The chain carries TRBV6-5 and TRBJ1-2; tentatively, D is TRBD1 (6 bases). The CDR3 is made up of 14 amino acids. Trimming shortened V by 5 bases and J by 6 bases, and 16 bases separated the two germline ends. Germline V gene sequence: CDR1 MNHEY, CDR2 SVGAGI. The CDR3 spells CASSQQGGGDGYTF. CDR3 bases: TGTGCCAGCAGTCAACAGGGAGGGGGGGATGGCTACACCTTC.

In this sample, this clone turned up a few times. The chain employs TRBV29-1 and TRBJ1-2, with D tentatively TRBD1 (5 bases). Germline CDR1 reads SQVTM; CDR2 reads ANQGSEA. CDR3 size: 14 residues. Trimming stripped 3 bases from V and 0 bases from J, with 11 bases between. The DNA for the CDR3 is TGCAGCGTTGACCCGACAGAAGCTAACTATGGCTACACCTTC. Translation: CSVDPTEANYGYTF.

The chain is built from TRBV10-3 and TRBJ2-7; the D gene is possibly TRBD2 (6 bases). Trimming shortened V by 10 bases and J by 0 bases, and 16 bases separated the two germline ends. The CDR3 runs to 14 residues. Germline loops: CDR1 ENHRY, CDR2 SYGVKD. CDR3 in DNA: TGTGCCACAGAACCGGGAGCGAGCTCCTACGAGCAGTACTTC. The encoded protein is CATEPGASSYEQYF.

The chain has TRBV6-6 and TRBJ2-7; D perhaps matches TRBD1 (6 bases). CDR3 length: 13 residues. CDR1 and CDR2 (germline): MNHNY, SVGAGI (reference sequence). The V and J ends lost 6 bases and 2 bases respectively, with 11 bases between them. CDR3 coding DNA: TGTGCCAGCAGCTTGGGACAAACCTACGAGCAGTACTTC. This gives the protein CASSLGQTYEQYF.

V usage is TRBV27 and J usage is TRBJ2-7; 8 bases fit TRBD2. Germline CDR1 MNHEY, CDR2 SMNVEV (reference sequence). The J segment lost 5 bases and the V segment lost 10 bases, leaving 13 bases of the junction unmatched. This CDR3 comprises 14 residues. This chain's CDR3 is CATSDGGGIDEQYF. The CDR3 coding sequence is TGTGCCACGTCCGACGGGGGGGGAATCGACGAGCAGTACTTC.

The rearrangement joins TRBV2 to TRBJ1-1, with unresolved D. The CDR3 spans 13 residues. Per germline, CDR1 SNHLY and CDR2 FYNNEI. The V and J ends lost 4 bases and 4 bases respectively, with 10 bases between them. CDR3 amino acids: CASSVYAGTEAFF. DNA for the CDR3: TGTGCCAGCAGTGTTTATGCGGGCACTGAAGCTTTCTTT.

The rearrangement uses TRBV11-2 and TRBJ2-7, with TRBD1 matching 8 bases. CDR1 and CDR2 (germline): SGHAT, FQNNGV. The CDR3 covers 16 residues. V lost 5 bases to trimming and J lost 5 bases; unmatched junction nucleotides: 14. CDR3 DNA sequence: TGTGCCAGCAGCCAAGGACCGGGACAGGCTGGCCACGAGCAGTACTTC. It is translated as CASSQGPGQAGHEQYF.